This is a list of T cell receptor beta chains from one sample in a study of cytomegalovirus exposure and HLA in healthy donors. TCRdb's copy holds only in-frame clones and misses some; the assay was immunoSEQ multiplex PCR. The table shows some 200,000 clones, with 75% to 80% occurring only once. The specimen sequenced was PBMCs. All receptors come from a man between 18 and 29 years old in good health and CMV-seronegative. Both conserved end residues are part of each CDR3. D genes are given only for firm matches. Part of the rows lack a size; the others show once, few, many or a class for expanded clones.

j_call d_call clone_size v_call cdr3_nt cdr3_aa
TRBJ1-5 - - TRBV6-1 TGTGCGGTGTTGGGACAAAACTATAGCAATCAGCCCCAGCATTTT CAVLGQNYSNQPQHF
TRBJ2-7 TRBD2 - TRBV19 TGTGCCAGTACCGGGCGGGAGTCCTACGAGCAGTACTTC CASTGRESYEQYF
TRBJ1-6 TRBD1 - TRBV5-1 TGCGCCAGCGGGACAGGGGGCGGTAATTCACCCCTCCACTTT CASGTGGGNSPLHF
TRBJ2-1 TRBD2 - TRBV7-6 TGTGCCAGCAGTCCGGGACTAGCGAACAATGAGCAGTTCTTC CASSPGLANNEQFF
TRBJ2-3 - - TRBV11-2 TGTGCCAGCAGACAGGCCCCCTCTAGCACAGATACGCAGTATTTT CASRQAPSSTDTQYF
TRBJ2-6 - - TRBV6-6 TGTGCCAGCATCCCTCGGTTCTCTGGGGCCAACGTCCTGACTTTC CASIPRFSGANVLTF
TRBJ2-7 TRBD1 - TRBV30 TGTGCCTGGTCCGACAGGGGGCTGTACGAGCAGTACTTC CAWSDRGLYEQYF
TRBJ1-2 - - TRBV5-6 TGTGCCAGCAGCTTGGCAAGTGTGGCATTAGGCTACACCTTC CASSLASVALGYTF
TRBJ2-3 TRBD1 - TRBV28 TGTGCCAGCAGTTCACCGGGACAGATATTAGTATACACAGATACGCAGTATTTT CASSSPGQILVYTDTQYF
TRBJ2-2 TRBD2 few TRBV7-9 TGTGCCAGCAGCTTCAGCGGGGGTAACACCGGGGAGCTGTTTTTT CASSFSGGNTGELFF
TRBJ2-7 - - TRBV30 TGTGCCTGGAGCCCGGGACTCCCAGGCTACGAGCAGTACTTC CAWSPGLPGYEQYF
TRBJ2-3 - - TRBV5-4 TGTGCCAGCTCATCCGGAGGGTCAGCGGATACGCAGTATTTT CASSSGGSADTQYF
TRBJ2-3 TRBD2 - TRBV11-3 TGTGCCAGCAGCTTGGGGACTAGTTACACAGATACGCAGTATTTT CASSLGTSYTDTQYF
TRBJ1-5 TRBD1 - TRBV27 TGTGCCAGCAGCCTCTCAGGGGGCAGTCAGCCCCAGCATTTT CASSLSGGSQPQHF
TRBJ2-5 TRBD1 - TRBV7-3 TGTGCCAGCAGCGTTGGACAGGGGGAGACCCAGTACTTC CASSVGQGETQYF
TRBJ1-5 - - TRBV7-2 TGTGCCAGCAGCCGACGCGGGGCCCTCAATCAGCCCCAGCATTTT CASSRRGALNQPQHF
TRBJ2-7 - - TRBV6-5 TGTGCCAGCAGTTACACAACGGGAGTCCCCTCCTACGAGCAGTACTTC CASSYTTGVPSYEQYF
TRBJ2-1 TRBD2 few TRBV29-1 TGCAGCGTTGAACCCCCAAGGGCAGGGTCGGGAGGGGGTGAGCAGTTCTTC CSVEPPRAGSGGGEQFF
TRBJ2-4 TRBD1 - TRBV28 TGTGCCAGCAGCCGTTACAGGGGAGAAAACATTCAGTACTTC CASSRYRGENIQYF
TRBJ1-1 TRBD1 - TRBV13 TGTGCCAGCAGCTCATCCCCGGGACAGGGGAGGAACACTGAAGCTTTCTTT CASSSSPGQGRNTEAFF
TRBJ2-5 - once TRBV4-3 TGCGCCAGCAGCCACGCGGGCGATACCCAGTACTTC CASSHAGDTQYF
TRBJ1-3 - once TRBV2 TGTGCCAGCAGCCCCGGACAGCCGCTCTCTGGAAACACCATATATTTT CASSPGQPLSGNTIYF
TRBJ1-4 - few TRBV6-1 TGTGCCAGCAGTGGGGGGGGCAGGGTGGTTAACGAAAAACTGTTTTTT CASSGGGRVVNEKLFF
TRBJ1-1 - few TRBV6-9 TGTGCCGGCCGGCCCCCGCGGGCCGCGAACACTGAAGCTTTCTTT CAGRPPRAANTEAFF
TRBJ1-6 TRBD1 - TRBV18 TGTGCCAGCTCACCCCGGGACAGGGGCTCACCCCTCCACTTT CASSPRDRGSPLHF
TRBJ2-3 TRBD1 - TRBV15 TGTGCCACCAGCAGAGGAGAAGACAGGGCGACAGATACGCAGTATTTT CATSRGEDRATDTQYF
TRBJ2-2 - - TRBV5-6 TGTGCCAGCAGCAGCACAGGGAAAGGGCACGGGGAGCTGTTTTTT CASSSTGKGHGELFF
TRBJ2-1 - - TRBV9 TGTGCCAGCAGCTTCCGCCCGGGAACGAATGAGCAGTTCTTC CASSFRPGTNEQFF